This T cell receptor beta chain is drawn from a study of control samples from healthy donors and cancer patients. The repertoire was sequenced with immunoSEQ multiplex PCR; TCRdb's copy has only in-frame clones and lacks some. The data hold roughly 200,000 clones, with 85% to 95% observed a single time. The germline gives CDR1 SGHTA, CDR2 FQGTGA. Trimming took 5 bases from V and 1 from J, leaving 21 bases between them. CDR3 size: 19 residues. The chain carries TRBV7-3 and TRBJ2-6; D is possibly TRBD2 (5 bases). The sequenced sample was blood. This clonotype originated in a man in his fifties or sixties in good health. The CDR3 here is CASSPSWRPNQSGANVLTF. Written as DNA, the CDR3 is TGTGCCAGCAGCCCATCTTGGAGGCCCAATCAATCTGGGGCCAACGTCCTGACTTTC.